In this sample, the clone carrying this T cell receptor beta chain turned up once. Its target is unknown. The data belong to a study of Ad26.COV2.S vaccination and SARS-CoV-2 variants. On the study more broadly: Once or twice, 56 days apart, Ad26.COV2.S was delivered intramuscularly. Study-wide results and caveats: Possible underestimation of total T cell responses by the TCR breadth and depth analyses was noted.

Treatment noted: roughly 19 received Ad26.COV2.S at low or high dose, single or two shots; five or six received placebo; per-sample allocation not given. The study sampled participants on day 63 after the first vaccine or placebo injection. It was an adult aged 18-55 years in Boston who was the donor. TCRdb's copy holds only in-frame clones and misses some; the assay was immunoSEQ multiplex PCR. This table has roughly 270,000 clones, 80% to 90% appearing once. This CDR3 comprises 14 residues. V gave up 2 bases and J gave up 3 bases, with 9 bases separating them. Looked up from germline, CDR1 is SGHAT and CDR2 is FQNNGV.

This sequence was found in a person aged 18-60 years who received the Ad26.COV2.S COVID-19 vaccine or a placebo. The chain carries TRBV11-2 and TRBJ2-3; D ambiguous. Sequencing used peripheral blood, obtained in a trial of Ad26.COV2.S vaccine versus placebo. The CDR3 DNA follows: TGTGCCAGCAGCTTATATCCGGTTACAGATACGCAGTATTTT. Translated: CASSLYPVTDTQYF.